This T cell receptor beta chain was sequenced during a study of blood T cell repertoires in COVID-19. Whole-study context: In each case, the material was cDNA or gDNA derived from T cells, B-cell-depleted T cells, or PBMCs.

This clone was detected only a few times. With 1 base removed from V and 4 bases from J, the gap between germline ends came to 17 bases. This CDR3 is built from 17 residues. Germline lookup yields CDR1 MNHEY and CDR2 SVGEGT. Only in-frame clones appear in the TCRdb table, and some are missing; sequencing was by immunoSEQ multiplex PCR. The profile shows 200,000 to 300,000 clones, more than 75% of them singletons. Sequenced material: peripheral blood. The V call is TRBV6-2 or TRBV6-3, the J call TRBJ1-3; possibly TRBD1 for D (5 bases). The origin of this receptor is a woman in her 40s who had recovered from COVID-19. The CDR3: CASSYLGLSGPGNTIYF. Here the CDR3 DNA reads TGTGCCAGCAGTTACTTGGGGCTGAGTGGGCCCGGAAACACCATATATTTT.